This entry is about one TCR beta chain. The data were obtained in a study of blood T cell repertoires in COVID-19. Source study methods: How many nucleated cells were present was estimated from reference gene primer amplification. The protocol was immunoSEQ multiplex PCR, while the TCRdb copy is restricted to in-frame clones and leaves out a portion. Clone size and the V and J calls come from that table; the DNA yielded D and trimming. The sample has about 24,000 clones, approximately 88% seen once; the top ten hold 25% to 35%. This CDR3 region has 14 residues. The V and J ends lost 6 bases and 3 bases, in that order; junction bases with no gene match: 2. CDR1 and CDR2 (germline): SGHRS, YFSETQ.

This TCR came from a woman aged 70 to 79 with active COVID-19. J is TRBJ2-5 and V is TRBV5-1; 13 nucleotides match TRBD2. The sequenced material came from peripheral blood. CDR3 nucleotide sequence: TGCGCCAGCACAACTAGCGGGGGGGAAGAGACCCAGTACTTC. Its protein is CASTTSGGEETQYF. The full variable domain, in which reference TRBV5-1 and TRBJ2-5 provide the parts outside the CDR3, is KAGVTQTPRYLIKTRGQQVTLSCSPISGHRSVSWYQQTPGQGLQFLFEYFSETQRNKGNFPGRFSGRQFSNSRSEMNVSTLELGDSALYLCASTTSGGEETQYFGPGTRLLVL.